Sequencing of this T cell receptor (beta chain) was carried out in a study of blood T cell repertoires in COVID-19. Study context: Italy, Spain and the United States were the sources of the convalescent and acute COVID-19 samples. Sources were T cells, B-cell-depleted T cells, or PBMCs; the material itself was cDNA or gDNA.

Original data processing: From reference gene primer amplification, estimates of nucleated cell counts were derived. Generated by immunoSEQ multiplex PCR, the TCRdb table keeps only in-frame clones and is missing some. V and J calls plus clone size are reproduced from that table; the DNA served to infer D and trimming. This table holds approximately 190,000 clones, under 90% found once. The specimen was peripheral blood. This TCR came from a man older than 75 with acute or convalescent COVID-19.

CDR3 sequence (DNA): TGTGCCAGTAGTAGAGGACAGGGGGATCAGCCCCAGCATTTT. It yields the protein CASSRGQGDQPQHF. The chain has TRBV19 and TRBJ1-5, with 10 bases identical to TRBD1. Germline V gives CDR1 LNHDA, CDR2 SQIVND (reference sequence). Unmatched junction bases numbered 2, after V lost 4 bases and J lost 5 bases. The CDR3 covers 14 residues.